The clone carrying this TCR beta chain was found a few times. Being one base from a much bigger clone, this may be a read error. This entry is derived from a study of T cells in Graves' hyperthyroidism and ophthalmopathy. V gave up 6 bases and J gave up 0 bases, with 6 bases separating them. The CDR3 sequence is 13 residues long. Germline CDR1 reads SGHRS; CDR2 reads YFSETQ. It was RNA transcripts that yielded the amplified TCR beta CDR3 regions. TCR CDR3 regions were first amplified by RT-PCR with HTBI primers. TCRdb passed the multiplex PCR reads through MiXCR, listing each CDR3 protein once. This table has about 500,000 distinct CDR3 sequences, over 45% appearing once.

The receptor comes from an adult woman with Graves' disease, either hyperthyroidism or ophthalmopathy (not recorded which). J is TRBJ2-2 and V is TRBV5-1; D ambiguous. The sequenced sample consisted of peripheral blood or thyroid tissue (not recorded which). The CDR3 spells CASNVANTGELFF. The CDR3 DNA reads TGCGCCAGCAACGTTGCGAACACCGGGGAGCTGTTTTTT. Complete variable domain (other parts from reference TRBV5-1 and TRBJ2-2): KAGVTQTPRYLIKTRGQQVTLSCSPISGHRSVSWYQQTPGQGLQFLFEYFSETQRNKGNFPGRFSGRQFSNSRSEMNVSTLELGDSALYLCASNVANTGELFFGEGSRLTVL.